This T cell receptor beta chain was recorded in a study of chemoradiotherapy in HPV16-positive cancers (dated by TCRdb to between 2021 and 2024). With regard to the full study: Functional T-cell assays on cells from a couple of HPV16-positive patients defined candidate HPV-specific T-cell clones and common TCR motifs. The study set out to ask whether T-cell immunity against the HPV oncoproteins E6 and E7 changes over the course of chemoradiotherapy and whether that immunity affects survival. The candidate HPV-specific TCRs and motifs were subsequently tracked in TCR repertoires obtained from roughly 90 patients with HPV-related cancers. Study-wide findings and limitations: The survival association was reported for HPV16-positive patients, and the functional definition of HPV-specific T cells was derived from only a couple of HPV16-positive patients. Expansion of candidate HPV-specific clones and E7-related TCR motifs was observed in the tumor microenvironment during treatment, whereas no such expansion was observed for non-HPV-specific T cells. Improved recurrence-free survival in HPV16-positive patients was associated with expansion of HPV-responsive T cells during chemoradiotherapy.

Repertoires were sampled repeatedly over the course of chemoradiotherapy, so clonal expansion could be followed in the tumor microenvironment. Its CDR3 holds 14 amino acids, cysteine through phenylalanine. Here the CDR3 DNA is all that survives: 42 bases in frame from base 1. Sequences KGHSH (CDR1) and LQKENI (CDR2) are obtained from the germline V gene. V is clipped by 3 bases and J by 4 bases, and the sequence between their germline boundaries is 7 bases long. As concerns this clone: Its antigen remains unidentified. One base away there is no much larger clone; base qualities are not given.

Receptor amplification or capture employed the immunoSEQ multiplex PCR assay. TCRdb's version of the immuneACCESS table is confined to in-frame rearrangements and falls short of the full clone set. An unresolved V gene accounts for under half of the shortfall where checked; the remainder is of unknown origin. The sample data list fewer than 15,000 clones, and around 88% of these were observed just once. The ten largest account for around 3.4% of the sample. This material consisted of blood, taken from a patient who underwent chemoradiotherapy. The chain was built from TRBV18 and TRBJ1-6; confidence is insufficient to name the D gene. This clonotype originated in a human donor with HPV-associated anogenital cancer. At the DNA level, the sequence is TGTGCCAGCTCACCCGGTCTTTATAATTCACCCCTCCACTTT. The translation is CASSPGLYNSPLHF.